This TCR beta chain is drawn from a study of blood T cell repertoires in COVID-19. Study-wide background: Collection of acute and convalescent COVID-19 samples took place in the United States, Italy and Spain.

Profiling relied on immunoSEQ multiplex PCR, and the TCRdb table lists in-frame clones only, not all of them. The sample has some 120,000 clones; about 82% are singletons. Trimming pared 0 bases from V and 0 bases from J, leaving 5 bases between. CDR3 length: 14 residues. The germline V gene encodes CDR1 SGHNT and CDR2 YYREEE (reference sequence). This clone was observed once. The receptor's source is a human donor in a cohort sampled during active COVID-19. The V and J genes are TRBV5-4 and TRBJ2-3; D might be TRBD2 (5 bases). Sequencing used peripheral blood. CDR3 loop: CASSLAGSTDTQYF. The CDR3 DNA sequence: TGTGCCAGCAGCTTGGCGGGAAGCACAGATACGCAGTATTTT.